This TCR beta chain was sequenced for a study of ipilimumab plus nivolumab after autologous stem cell transplantation. The overall study: A median of roughly eight nivolumab and 4 to 6 ipilimumab doses were given.

This table comes from immunoSEQ multiplex PCR, and its TCRdb copy is limited to in-frame clones, with some not included. This sample yields about 13,000 clones, of which less than 80% are seen a single time; about a sixth belongs to the top ten. CDR3 length equals 11 residues. V was cut by 7 bases and J by 5 bases, with 8 bases left in between. Germline CDR1 is SNHLY and CDR2 is FYNNEI. Patients got ipilimumab 1 mg/kg beginning 14 to 28 days post-transplant. Patients got 3 mg/kg IV nivolumab weeks 1, 4, 7, 10, then biweekly through week 26. The sequences come from PBMCs, collected in a trial of ipilimumab plus nivolumab as post-transplant consolidation. J is TRBJ2-5 and V is TRBV2; D is uncertain. This clonotype originated in a male donor with diffuse large B-cell lymphoma. CDR3 loop: CASNLPETQYF. In DNA form, the CDR3 reads TGTGCCAGCAACCTCCCGGAGACCCAGTACTTC.